A selection of T cell receptor beta chains follows, all from one sample in a study of blood T cells in healthy people across ages. TCRdb redid the calling of the 5' RACE reads with MiXCR, one entry per CDR3 protein. Here the sample spans approximately 770,000 distinct CDR3 sequences, 55% to 75% being singletons. The sample comprised blood. These receptors were taken from a man aged 30 to 39 in good health. Both conserved end residues are part of each CDR3. A D gene is named only where the DNA matches it firmly. Only part of the rows carry a size: once, few, many, or a class if the clone is expanded.

abundance	v_gene	j_gene	d_gene	CDR3nt	CDR3aa
.	TRBV20-1	TRBJ2-5	TRBD2	TGCAGTGCTAGAGGGCGCCACAGCTGGAGTAGCGGGAGGAAATTCCAAGAGACCCAGTACTTC	CSARGRHSWSSGRKFQETQYF
.	TRBV29-1	TRBJ2-5	.	TGCAGCGTTGACGACGGTGGGGCCTCTACAGGGCGCAACCAAGAGACCCAGTACTTC	CSVDDGGASTGRNQETQYF
few	TRBV6-2/TRBV6-3	TRBJ2-3	.	TGTGCCAGCAGTCGGGTCTTCAGCGGTACAGATACGCAGTATTTT	CASSRVFSGTDTQYF
.	TRBV5-1	TRBJ2-5	TRBD1	TGCGCCAGCACCGGAGACAGGGAACGAGAGACCCAGTACTTC	CASTGDRERETQYF
.	TRBV7-2	TRBJ1-5	.	TGTGCCAGCGCCGGACAGACCTATAGCAATCAGCCCCAGCATTTT	CASAGQTYSNQPQHF
.	TRBV13	TRBJ2-1	.	TGTGCCAGCAGTCGCCGGATGATGCCAAACAATGAGCAGTTCTTC	CASSRRMMPNNEQFF
.	TRBV7-9	TRBJ2-3	TRBD2	TGTGCCAGCAGCTTAAGAACTAGCGGGGTGGCAGATACGCAGTATTTT	CASSLRTSGVADTQYF
.	TRBV12-3/TRBV12-4	TRBJ1-2	TRBD1	TGTGCCAGCAGTATTACCATGACAGGGGGGATTGGTGGCTACACCTTC	CASSITMTGGIGGYTF
.	TRBV6-2/TRBV6-3	TRBJ2-7	TRBD2	TGTGCCAGCAGTTACCGGGACTACCCCAACGAGCAGTACTTC	CASSYRDYPNEQYF
.	TRBV6-4	TRBJ2-3	.	TGTGCCAGCAGTGCTGAACCCGGATATACGCAGTATTTT	CASSAEPGYTQYF
.	TRBV30	TRBJ2-7	.	TGTGCCTGGAGTAATGGCGGGCCCGAGCAGTACTTC	CAWSNGGPEQYF
.	TRBV20-1	TRBJ2-5	.	TGCAGTGCTTACGGGGGACAAGAGACCCAGTACTTC	CSAYGGQETQYF
.	TRBV29-1	TRBJ2-3	.	TGCAGCCTGTCCGGGACGGATTTAGCGGATACGCAGTATTTT	CSLSGTDLADTQYF
.	TRBV7-8	TRBJ2-3	.	TGTGCCAGCACCCCACAGGGATGGGTATTCACAGATACGCAGTATTTT	CASTPQGWVFTDTQYF
.	TRBV29-1	TRBJ1-2	TRBD1	TGCAGCGTTGAAGATCCGAGGACAGGGGCGCAGTATGGCTACACCTTC	CSVEDPRTGAQYGYTF
few	TRBV7-2	TRBJ2-1	TRBD1	TGTGCCAGCAGCTTAGAGTCAGGGGGCAATGAGCAGTTCTTC	CASSLESGGNEQFF
once	TRBV7-2	TRBJ2-3	TRBD2	TGTGCCAGCAGCTTAAGGGTATCCCTAGCGGTTAGCACAGATACGCAGTATTTT	CASSLRVSLAVSTDTQYF
once	TRBV29-1	TRBJ1-1	TRBD1	TGCAGCGCTAACGGGACAGGGGGCGCGGGTAACACTGAAGCTTTCTTT	CSANGTGGAGNTEAFF
few	TRBV28	TRBJ1-1	.	TGTGCCAGCAGTTCTCAAAACACTGAAGCTTTCTTT	CASSSQNTEAFF
.	TRBV3-1	TRBJ2-1	.	TGTGCCAGCAGCCAAGCCCTCCAGAACAATGAGCAGTTCTTC	CASSQALQNNEQFF
.	TRBV20-1	TRBJ2-1	.	TGCAGTGTCAAAGCCAGCGCTTACAATGAGCAGTTCTTC	CSVKASAYNEQFF
few	TRBV5-1	TRBJ2-1	TRBD2	TGCGCCAGCAGCTCCACCGGGACTAGCGGGGCCCACTCCTACAATGAGCAGTTCTTC	CASSSTGTSGAHSYNEQFF
.	TRBV12-3/TRBV12-4	TRBJ2-7	.	TGTGCCAGCAGTCTAGGACAGCCCTCCGAGCAGTACTTC	CASSLGQPSEQYF
.	TRBV7-2	TRBJ2-7	.	TGTGCCAGCAGCTCAGTGGGGGACCCCTACGAGCAGTACTTC	CASSSVGDPYEQYF
.	TRBV29-1	TRBJ2-2	.	TGCAGCCACCTCTCTAGAAACACCGGGGAGCTGTTTTTT	CSHLSRNTGELFF
.	TRBV7-6	TRBJ2-1	.	TGTGCCAGCAGCTTAGATTTGAAGGCAGACGAGCAGTTCTTC	CASSLDLKADEQFF
.	TRBV5-1	TRBJ2-1	.	TGCGCCAGCAGCTTGGAAGGACGGGGGGCTGGGGACAATGAGCAGTTCTTC	CASSLEGRGAGDNEQFF
.	TRBV29-1	TRBJ1-5	.	TGCAGCGTTGGAGGGGGGACGGATCAGCCCCAGCATTTT	CSVGGGTDQPQHF
.	TRBV6-5	TRBJ2-5	.	TGTGCCAGCTTTACCTTTAGCAACCGCAATGAGCAGTACTTC	CASFTFSNRNEQYF
.	TRBV12-3/TRBV12-4	TRBJ2-2	.	TGTGCCAGCAGTTTAGTGGGCCCGCGGACCGGGGAGCTGTTTTTT	CASSLVGPRTGELFF
.	TRBV5-5	TRBJ2-1	TRBD2	TGTGCCAGCAGCTTGGTCGGTCCTAGCGGGATCAGATCCTACAATGAGCAGTTCTTC	CASSLVGPSGIRSYNEQFF
few	TRBV5-1	TRBJ2-1	.	TGCGCCAGCAGCTTGGAGGGGATTCGAGGCAATGAGCAGTTCTTC	CASSLEGIRGNEQFF
.	TRBV7-2	TRBJ2-7	.	TGTGCCAGCATCTTACTCGCTGGGGACAAGAACGAGCAGTACTTC	CASILLAGDKNEQYF
few	TRBV4-2	TRBJ1-2	.	TGTGCCAGCAGCCAAGTAAGCTCGTCTTCTCCTTATGGCTACACCTTC	CASSQVSSSSPYGYTF
.	TRBV7-3	TRBJ2-1	.	TGTGCCAGCAGCTCCGGACCTGGTCTGAGGCAGTTCTTT	CASSSGPGLRQFF
.	TRBV20-1	TRBJ2-7	.	TGCAGTGCTGGTGTTGCGGGCTCCCCCTACGAGCAGTACTTC	CSAGVAGSPYEQYF
.	TRBV20-1	TRBJ2-7	.	TGCAGTGCTGGGGAACACTACGAGCAGTACTTC	CSAGEHYEQYF
.	TRBV20-1	TRBJ1-5	.	TGCAGTGCTAGAGTGGACAGACTCAATCAGCCCCAGCATTTT	CSARVDRLNQPQHF
.	TRBV12-3/TRBV12-4	TRBJ1-5	.	TGTGCCAGCAGCTCCGACAGGCGGAATCAGCCCCAGCATTTT	CASSSDRRNQPQHF
.	TRBV7-2	TRBJ2-3	TRBD2	TGTGCCAGCAGCTTAGGCCTAGCGGGGGGGAGTATCACAGATACGCAGTATTTT	CASSLGLAGGSITDTQYF
.	TRBV27	TRBJ2-1	TRBD2	TGTGCCAGCAGTCCCCTGACTAGCTGGGAAGTCCATGAGCAGTTCTTC	CASSPLTSWEVHEQFF